The 29 T cell receptor beta chains listed next were all sequenced from one sample in a study of blood T cell repertoires in COVID-19 (dated by TCRdb to 2020 to 2022). Receptors were amplified or captured by the immunoSEQ multiplex PCR assay. Held by TCRdb, this immuneACCESS table contains in-frame sequences only and omits some clones. Under half of the omission traces to an unresolved V gene where checked; the cause of the rest is unknown. In all, the sample holds 200,000 to 300,000 clones, and around 86% of those were seen once. The ten largest clones represent about 2.7% of the sample. The sequencing input was PBMCs or T cells enriched from blood (not recorded which). Every receptor here comes from a woman between 18 and 29 years old who had recovered from COVID-19.

The chain has TRBV29-1 and TRBJ2-2, with 10 bases matching TRBD2. The CDR3 runs 15 residues. Trimming cost V 7 bases and J 6 bases; bases outside gene matches: 11. Germline loops: CDR1 SQVTM, CDR2 ANQGSEA. In DNA form, the CDR3 reads TGCAGCGGTGAGGCTAGCGGGAGTGACGCCGGGGAGCTGTTTTTT. Translated: CSGEASGSDAGELFF.

This rearrangement joins TRBV4-3 to TRBJ1-5; D is undetermined. V gave up 5 bases and J gave up 2 bases, with 16 bases separating them. The germline V gene encodes CDR1 LGHNA and CDR2 YSLEER. The CDR3 covers 16 residues. This CDR3 reads CASSTRYGVGNQPQHF. CDR3 in DNA: TGCGCCAGCAGCACACGTTACGGGGTTGGCAATCAGCCCCAGCATTTT.

The chain is built from TRBV11-3 and TRBJ2-7; D possibly corresponds to TRBD1 (5 bases). Germline V CDR1 and CDR2: SGHNT, YENEEA. This CDR3 is built from 14 residues. V was trimmed by 1 base and J by 6 bases, leaving 13 bases between them. The CDR3 DNA reads TGTGCCAGCAGCTTAGGTGCAGGGATGGGCGAGCAGTACTTC. Protein product: CASSLGAGMGEQYF.

The J gene is TRBJ2-5, the V gene TRBV7-6; D is perhaps TRBD2 (5 bases). Trimming removed 5 bases at V and 5 bases at J, with 9 bases between. Germline values: CDR1 SGHVS, CDR2 FNYEAQ. CDR3 length equals 12 residues. The CDR3 DNA reads TGTGCCAGCAGCCCTACGGGGGAGACCCAGTACTTC. Residues: CASSPTGETQYF.

The gene calls are TRBV2 and TRBJ2-7, with TRBD1 matching 9 bases. CDR3 length equals 11 residues. The germline gives CDR1 SNHLY, CDR2 FYNNEI. V shed 9 bases and J 6 bases; nucleotides not matched to a gene: 3. CDR3 nucleotide sequence: TGTGCCAGGAGACAGGGGGGCGAGCAGTACTTC. Amino acid sequence: CARRQGGEQYF. The variable domain in full, with the rest retrieved from reference TRBV2 and TRBJ2-7, is EPEVTQTPSHQVTQMGQEVILRCVPISNHLYFYWYRQILGQKVEFLVSFYNNEISEKSEIFDDQFSVERPDGSNFTLKIRSTKLEDSAMYFCARRQGGEQYFGPGTRLTVT.

This rearrangement joins TRBV27 to TRBJ1-5; TRBD1 is a possible D gene (6 bases). V shed 5 bases and J shed 3 bases, with 11 bases lying between them. CDR1 is MNHEY, CDR2 SMNVEV, per germline (reference sequence). The CDR3 consists of 14 residues. The CDR3 nucleotides read TGTGCCAGCAGTCCCGGACAGTCCAATCAGCCCCAGCATTTT. Its translation: CASSPGQSNQPQHF.

The gene calls are TRBV18 and TRBJ1-5, with no clear D. The CDR3 covers 14 residues. V lost 4 bases and J lost 0, with 7 bases in between. The V gene's germline CDR1 is KGHSH and CDR2 LQKENI. CDR3 nucleotide sequence: TGTGCCAGCTCACAGGAGAATAGCAATCAGCCCCAGCATTTT. Its protein product is CASSQENSNQPQHF.

This clone was detected once. V is TRBV19 and J is TRBJ2-1; 7 bases are shared with TRBD2. Germline V gene data show CDR1 as LNHDA and CDR2 as SQIVND (reference sequence). The CDR3 covers 15 residues. Trimming took 11 bases from V and 2 from J; bases not matched to a gene: 12. This CDR3 reads CAAKGREYPYNEQFF. The CDR3 DNA reads as TGTGCCGCTAAAGGGCGGGAGTATCCCTACAATGAGCAGTTCTTC.

In its sample, this clone was seen once. The V call is TRBV19, the J call TRBJ2-3, with 10 bases lining up with TRBD2. V lost 6 bases to trimming and J lost 7 bases; unmatched junction nucleotides: 10. CDR3 length equals 15 residues. Per germline, CDR1 LNHDA and CDR2 SQIVND (reference sequence). The DNA of the CDR3 is TGTGCCAGTAGCCAGCGGGGGGGCGACCACAATACGCAGTATTTT. It encodes CASSQRGGDHNTQYF.

J is TRBJ2-4 and V is TRBV3-1 (or the pseudogene TRBV3-2); D is perhaps TRBD2 (5 bases). Germline CDR1 is LGHDT and CDR2 is YNNKEL (reference sequence). V lost 0 bases and J 1 base, leaving 13 bases between the germline ends. This CDR3 spans 17 amino acids. This CDR3 reads CASSQDRRIRAKNIQYF. CDR3 DNA sequence: TGTGCCAGCAGCCAAGATCGGAGGATTCGGGCCAAAAACATTCAGTACTTC.

The chain employs TRBV27 and TRBJ2-7; TRBD1 agrees at 8 bases. The CDR3 loop spans 14 amino acids. Germline CDR1 MNHEY, CDR2 SMNVEV (reference sequence). The trim removed 5 bases at V and 3 bases at J, leaving 6 bases unmatched. The CDR3 coding sequence is TGTGCCAGCAGTCCCCTCGACAGGGGCTACGAGCAGTACTTC. It yields the protein CASSPLDRGYEQYF.

V is TRBV7-9 and J is TRBJ2-5, with 7 bases lining up with TRBD1. The J segment lost 2 bases and the V segment lost 2 bases, leaving 11 bases of the junction unmatched. The CDR3 is 17 amino acids. Per germline, CDR1 SEHNR and CDR2 FQNEAQ (reference sequence). The DNA for the CDR3 is TGTGCCAGCAGCTTAACCCCAGGTAGCAGGGGGCAAGAGACCCAGTACTTC. This encodes CASSLTPGSRGQETQYF.

This chain's CDR3 is CAWSVGFRRDTEAFF. The CDR3 DNA reads as TGTGCCTGGAGTGTAGGGTTCAGGCGGGACACTGAAGCTTTCTTT. The chain couples TRBV30 to TRBJ1-1; no reliable D call. The CDR3 is 15 amino acids. The germline gives CDR1 GTSNPN, CDR2 SVGIG (reference sequence). V lost 0 bases and J lost 3, with 14 bases in between.

This chain joins TRBV11-3 and TRBJ1-2, with 7 positions matching TRBD1. The length of the CDR3 is 16 residues. CDR1 is SGHNT, CDR2 YENEEA, per germline. V was pared by 5 bases and J by 4 bases, with 13 bases of the junction left unmatched. The CDR3 DNA reads TGTGCCAGCAGCCAACATAGACAGGGAGAGAGCTATGGCTACACCTTC. This codes for CASSQHRQGESYGYTF. Filled out from reference TRBV11-3 and TRBJ1-2, the complete variable domain reads EAGVVQSPRYKIIEKKQPVAFWCNPISGHNTLYWYLQNLGQGPELLIRYENEEAVDDSQLPKDRFSAERLKGVDSTLKIQPAELGDSAVYLCASSQHRQGESYGYTFGSGTRLTVV.

The chain has TRBV7-9 and TRBJ1-3, with 8 bases identical to TRBD1. The germline V gene has CDR1 SEHNR and CDR2 FQNEAQ (reference sequence). This CDR3 region has 17 residues. The ends lost 2 bases at V and 4 bases at J; junction bases unmatched: 10. In DNA, the CDR3 is TGTGCCAGCAGCTTACTTGCAGGGGGCGTAGAAGGAAACACCATATATTTT. This codes for CASSLLAGGVEGNTIYF. The entire variable domain, with the rest obtained from reference TRBV7-9 and TRBJ1-3, is as follows: DTGVSQNPRHKITKRGQNVTFRCDPISEHNRLYWYRQTLGQGPEFLTYFQNEAQLEKSRLLSDRFSAERPKGSFSTLEIQRTEQGDSAMYLCASSLLAGGVEGNTIYFGEGSWLTVV.

The chain recombines TRBV18 with TRBJ2-7; 7 bases match TRBD1. CDR1 is KGHSH, CDR2 LQKENI, per germline. The CDR3 is 14 amino acids. Unmatched junction bases numbered 4, after V lost 3 bases and J lost 2 bases. DNA of the CDR3: TGTGCCAGCTCACCGACAGGGAAGGCCTACGAGCAGTACTTC. Amino acids: CASSPTGKAYEQYF.

The chain links TRBV18 to TRBJ1-6, with 8 bases lining up with TRBD1. The CDR3 runs to 16 residues. The germline V gene has CDR1 KGHSH and CDR2 LQKENI. V lost 1 base, J lost 7 bases, and 6 bases stayed unmatched. The CDR3 DNA follows: TGTGCCAGCTCACCACGGACAGGGTTTGACAATTCACCCCTCCACTTT. Translation: CASSPRTGFDNSPLHF.

The chain combines TRBV6-5 with TRBJ1-1; 9 nucleotides agree with TRBD1. The V gene's germline CDR1 is MNHEY and CDR2 SVGAGI. The CDR3 is 16 residues long. After removal of 0 bases from V and 5 bases from J, the junction contained 7 bases not matched to a gene. CDR3 bases: TGTGCCAGCAGTTACTCACAGGGGGCGCGGGAGACTGAAGCTTTCTTT. Its protein is CASSYSQGARETEAFF.

The J gene is TRBJ1-1, the V gene TRBV4-1, with D perhaps matching TRBD1 (5 bases). CDR1 and CDR2 from the germline V gene are MGHRA and YSYEKL. This CDR3 is built from 14 residues. Trimming took 7 bases from V and 2 from J, leaving 14 bases between them. CDR3 bases: TGCGCCAGCACCTCGCGGGGGATAAACACTGAAGCTTTCTTT. Amino acid sequence: CASTSRGINTEAFF.

This clone was seen once. The genes are TRBV19 and TRBJ1-2, with D possibly being TRBD1 (6 bases). In germline, CDR1 is LNHDA, CDR2 SQIVND (reference sequence). This CDR3 is built from 15 residues. The germline V and J ends were trimmed by 3 bases and 6 bases, with 17 bases remaining between them. In nucleotides, the CDR3 is TGTGCCAGTAGTATGTCGGCAGGGGTTCGGGATGGCTACACCTTC. This sequence encodes CASSMSAGVRDGYTF.

This clone was seen a handful of times. DNA for the CDR3: TGTGCCAGCAGCTTCCAGGGCGGCGGCCAAGAGACCCAGTACTTC. It specifies CASSFQGGGQETQYF. This chain links TRBV7-2 with TRBJ2-5, with D tentatively TRBD1 (5 bases). Trimming stripped 3 bases from V and 1 base from J, with 12 bases between. CDR3 length: 15 amino acids. Germline V lookup: CDR1 SGHTA, CDR2 FQGNSA.

The table lists this clone with a count of one. The V call is TRBV28, the J call TRBJ2-7, with D possibly being TRBD2 (6 bases). Germline CDR1 and CDR2: MDHEN and SYDVKM. The CDR3 runs 14 residues. V was trimmed by 9 bases and J by 5 bases, leaving 20 bases between them. DNA for the CDR3: TGTGCCAGTATTGCGCGGGATAGGGTAGACGAGCAGTACTTC. As protein: CASIARDRVDEQYF.

The genes are TRBV19 and TRBJ2-6, with D unclear. The germline CDR1 and CDR2 sequences are LNHDA and SQIVND (reference sequence). The length of the CDR3 is 15 residues. V was cut by 4 bases and J by 0 bases, with 7 bases left in between. The DNA of the CDR3 is TGTGCCAGTAGTAAAACTGGCTCTGGGGCCAACGTCCTGACTTTC. This gives the protein CASSKTGSGANVLTF.

The V and J genes are TRBV28 and TRBJ1-6; D call uncertain. The CDR3 extends over 11 amino acids. Looked up from germline, CDR1 is MDHEN and CDR2 is SYDVKM. V lost 6 bases and J lost 15, with 12 bases in between. The CDR3 region is CASRRAAILHF. In nucleotides, the CDR3 is TGTGCCAGCAGGAGGGCGGCAATCCTCCACTTT.

The chain links TRBV30 to TRBJ1-4, with a tentative D call TRBD1 (5 bases). This CDR3 is 15 amino acids long. The V gene lost 0 bases and the J gene lost 5 bases, with 13 bases spanning the gap. CDR1 and CDR2 (germline): GTSNPN, SVGIG (reference sequence). The CDR3 sequence: CAWSVLNRINEKLFF. The CDR3, as DNA: TGTGCCTGGAGTGTATTAAACAGGATAAATGAAAAACTGTTTTTT.

This chain links TRBV7-2 with TRBJ2-5, with 7 positions matching TRBD1. Trimming removed 4 bases from V and 2 bases from J; junction bases left unmatched: 16. CDR3 length: 18 amino acids. Germline V CDR1 and CDR2: SGHTA, FQGNSA. The CDR3 DNA reads as TGTGCCAGCAGCTCGAAGGGTAGACAGGGAGTAGGGCAAGAGACCCAGTACTTC. Protein: CASSSKGRQGVGQETQYF.

V and J are TRBV19 and TRBJ2-7, with 9 bases fitting TRBD2. The J segment lost 3 bases and the V segment lost 5 bases, leaving 17 bases of the junction unmatched. CDR3 length: 18 amino acids. Per germline, CDR1 LNHDA and CDR2 SQIVND (reference sequence). The CDR3 loop reads CASSGLYAGGPGIYEQYF. The CDR3, as DNA: TGTGCCAGTAGTGGTCTCTACGCGGGAGGGCCAGGCATCTACGAGCAGTACTTC. The variable domain in full, completed from reference TRBV19 and TRBJ2-7, reads DGGITQSPKYLFRKEGQNVTLSCEQNLNHDAMYWYRQDPGQGLRLIYYSQIVNDFQKGDIAEGYSVSREKKESFPLTVTSAQKNPTAFYLCASSGLYAGGPGIYEQYFGPGTRLTVT.

This chain uses TRBV6-5 with TRBJ1-5; D gene uncertain. Germline V gene sequence: CDR1 MNHEY, CDR2 SVGAGI. V lost 0 bases and J lost 7, with 10 bases in between. The CDR3 spans 14 residues. The CDR3 reads CASSYSGVGQPQHF. The CDR3 nucleotides read TGTGCCAGCAGTTACTCAGGCGTCGGGCAGCCCCAGCATTTT.

This clone was detected ten times or more. The genes are TRBV7-3 and TRBJ1-1, with 7 bases that match TRBD1. The CDR3 totals 13 residues. Trimming cost V 3 bases and J 7 bases; bases outside gene matches: 5. Germline values: CDR1 SGHTA, CDR2 FQGTGA. CDR3 in amino acids: CASSFGQDREAFF. CDR3 in DNA: TGTGCCAGCAGCTTCGGACAGGACCGTGAAGCTTTCTTT.